This TCR beta chain was sequenced during a study of cytomegalovirus exposure and HLA in healthy donors. Study outcomes and limitations: Earlier results showed most TCR beta V segments being productive about 87% or about 30% of the time.

This CDR3 is built from 15 residues. Trimming removed 3 bases from V and 4 bases from J, with 16 bases in between. Germline V lookup: CDR1 MGHRA, CDR2 YSYEKL. Amplification used 60 Vbeta primers and 13 Jbeta primers. Clones were sequenced by immunoSEQ multiplex PCR, and TCRdb holds only the in-frame ones, with some missing. The sample holds 100,000 to 120,000 clones, over 70% seen once. Remarks on this clone: Its antigen is unidentified.

The clonotype comes from a man between 40 and 49 years old in good health and CMV-seronegative. Sequencing used PBMCs. The rearrangement uses TRBV4-1 and TRBJ2-7; D is perhaps TRBD2 (6 bases). This CDR3 is CASSHLGSGGYEQYF. The CDR3 region has the DNA TGCGCCAGCAGCCACCTCGGGTCCGGGGGTTACGAGCAGTACTTC.